Below are 27 T cell receptor beta chains sequenced from a single sample in a study of blood T cell repertoires in COVID-19. The table came from immunoSEQ multiplex PCR; TCRdb's copy has only in-frame clones and leaves some out. The sample shows about 31,000 clones, approximately 86% of them seen only once. The sequenced material came from peripheral blood. All receptors come from a man aged 55-75 years with COVID-19, enrolled during active disease.

The CDR3 region has the DNA TGCAGCGTCGACGGCAGGGGCACAGATACGCAGTATTTT. This encodes CSVDGRGTDTQYF. The J gene is TRBJ2-3, the V gene TRBV29-1; tentative D call: TRBD1 (5 bases). The CDR3 has 13 residues. Germline CDR1 SQVTM, CDR2 ANQGSEA. Trimming removed 6 bases from V and 1 base from J, with 11 bases in between.

The gene calls are TRBV5-4 and TRBJ1-2; 12 nucleotides align to TRBD1. This CDR3 has 17 residues. Germline V gene sequence: CDR1 SGHNT, CDR2 YYREEE (reference sequence). After removal of 3 bases from V and 3 bases from J, the junction contained 9 bases not matched to a gene. The CDR3 sequence: CASSSPGTGGEYYGYTF. CDR3 bases: TGTGCCAGCAGCTCTCCTGGGACAGGGGGCGAGTACTATGGCTACACCTTC.

This clone was seen a handful of times. This chain connects TRBV2 to TRBJ1-5, with D perhaps TRBD1 (5 bases). Germline V gene sequence: CDR1 SNHLY, CDR2 FYNNEI. CDR3 length equals 14 residues. V lost 6 bases and J lost 0, with 9 bases in between. In DNA form, the CDR3 reads TGTGCCAGCAGAAGGGGCATTAGCAATCAGCCCCAGCATTTT. It specifies CASRRGISNQPQHF.

This chain joins TRBV4-3 and TRBJ2-7, with 9 bases matching TRBD1. Trimming removed 4 bases from V and 4 bases from J; junction bases left unmatched: 2. CDR3 length: 13 amino acids. Germline V gene data show CDR1 as LGHNA and CDR2 as YSLEER. The CDR3 reads CASSRDRGYEQYF. The CDR3 DNA sequence: TGCGCCAGCAGCCGAGACAGGGGGTACGAGCAGTACTTC.

Regarding this clone: This sample includes further DNA sequences coding for the same CDR3. This chain joins TRBV7-2 and TRBJ2-2, with 9 bases matching TRBD1. The V gene end was trimmed by 2 bases and the J gene end by 0 bases; junction bases not matched to a gene: 1. There are 16 residues in the CDR3. CDR1 is SGHTA, CDR2 FQGNSA, per germline. The CDR3 here is CASSLRDRANTGELFF. The CDR3 region has the DNA TGTGCCAGCAGCTTAAGGGACAGGGCGAACACCGGGGAGCTGTTTTTT.

This chain links TRBV5-8 with TRBJ1-6; TRBD1 matches 11 bases. Trimming at V came to 5 bases and at J to 9 bases, leaving 4 bases not matched to a gene. Germline CDR1 SGHTS, CDR2 YDEGEE. This CDR3 comprises 14 residues. CDR3 region: CASSFGTGGSPLHF. CDR3 in DNA: TGTGCCAGCAGTTTTGGGACAGGGGGTTCACCCCTCCACTTT.

As regards this clone: One end of the junction does not line up with germline, which may come from a read error. In DNA form, the CDR3 reads TGTGCCACCAGCAGAGAGAAGGGGGTGAACATTGAAGCTTTCTTT. The encoded protein is CATSREKGVNIEAFF. This sequence joins TRBV15 and TRBJ1-1, with D possibly being TRBD1 (6 bases). Germline V lookup: CDR1 LNHNV, CDR2 YYDKDF (reference sequence). The CDR3 contains 15 residues.

The rearrangement joins TRBV19 to TRBJ1-5; 7 bases map to TRBD1. The J segment lost 3 bases and the V segment lost 5 bases, leaving 16 bases of the junction unmatched. This CDR3 comprises 18 residues. The germline gives CDR1 LNHDA, CDR2 SQIVND (reference sequence). CDR3 in amino acids: CASSSARGRTGYNQPQHF. The CDR3, as DNA: TGTGCCAGTAGTTCGGCCCGAGGGAGGACAGGCTACAATCAGCCCCAGCATTTT.

J is TRBJ2-3 and V is TRBV30, with 9 bases lining up with TRBD2. Per germline, CDR1 GTSNPN and CDR2 SVGIG (reference sequence). The CDR3 totals 15 residues. Trimming at V came to 1 base and at J to 1 base, leaving 3 bases not matched to a gene. CDR3 region: CAWSGLADRTDTQYF. In DNA, the CDR3 is TGTGCCTGGAGTGGACTAGCGGACCGCACAGATACGCAGTATTTT.

The CDR3 nucleotides read TGTGCCAGCAGCCTGACAGACAGTGGCTACACCTTC. Amino acid sequence: CASSLTDSGYTF. The genes are TRBV7-9 and TRBJ1-2, with D maybe TRBD1 (5 bases). Trimming took 5 bases from V and 7 from J, leaving 11 bases between them. CDR3 length equals 12 residues. The germline V gene has CDR1 SEHNR and CDR2 FQNEAQ (reference sequence).

This rearrangement joins TRBV7-6 to TRBJ1-5, with 7 bases aligning to TRBD1. V shed 8 bases, J shed 0 bases, and the junction held 4 bases outside the gene matches. CDR1 is SGHVS, CDR2 FNYEAQ, per germline. This CDR3 is 14 amino acids long. Here the CDR3 reads CASGGQVSNQPQHF. In nucleotides, the CDR3 is TGTGCCAGCGGTGGACAGGTTAGCAATCAGCCCCAGCATTTT.

The V call is TRBV11-1, the J call TRBJ2-1; unclear D gene. V was pared by 8 bases and J by 2 bases, with 4 bases between. CDR1 SGHAT and CDR2 FQDESV come from the germline V gene (reference sequence). The CDR3 spans 11 residues. The CDR3 spells CASAAYNEQFF. For the CDR3, the DNA is TGTGCCAGCGCAGCCTACAATGAGCAGTTCTTC.

The chain couples TRBV28 to TRBJ1-5; D unresolved. Germline V gene data show CDR1 as MDHEN and CDR2 as SYDVKM. V lost 1 base and J lost 3, with 10 bases in between. This CDR3 has 15 amino acids. DNA of the CDR3: TGTGCCAGCAGTTTATTCTCCAGGAACAATCAGCCCCAGCATTTT. Residues: CASSLFSRNNQPQHF.

This rearrangement joins TRBV12-3 or TRBV12-4 to TRBJ1-5; no clear D gene. Trimming removed 5 bases from V and 7 bases from J, with 9 bases in between. There are 12 residues in the CDR3. For the CDR3, the DNA is TGTGCCAGCAGTCGGGGTACCCAGCCCCAGCATTTT. Translated: CASSRGTQPQHF.

This clone was found once. The chain employs TRBV6-5 and TRBJ2-3, with D uncertain. The CDR3 loop spans 15 amino acids. Germline V gene data show CDR1 as MNHEY and CDR2 as SVGAGI. V was cut by 0 bases and J by 1 base, with 8 bases left in between. CDR3 sequence (DNA): TGTGCCAGCAGTTACTCCGGTGGTGGCACAGATACGCAGTATTTT. It translates to CASSYSGGGTDTQYF.

The chain combines TRBV28 with TRBJ2-5, with 8 nucleotides matching TRBD1. After removal of 5 bases from V and 4 bases from J, the junction contained 6 bases not matched to a gene. The germline V gene has CDR1 MDHEN and CDR2 SYDVKM. This CDR3 has 14 amino acids. CDR3 sequence (DNA): TGTGCCAGCAGTCCCTGGACAGGGAGAGAGACCCAGTACTTC. Protein sequence: CASSPWTGRETQYF.

The sample holds one count of this clone. This chain connects TRBV19 to TRBJ1-5; possible D gene TRBD1, 6 bases. The CDR3 runs to 16 residues. The V gene's germline CDR1 is LNHDA and CDR2 SQIVND (reference sequence). V lost 9 bases and J lost 1, with 19 bases in between. This CDR3 reads CASGTRGLSSNQPQHF. The CDR3 region has the DNA TGTGCCAGCGGAACGAGGGGGTTGTCGAGCAATCAGCCCCAGCATTTT. The whole variable domain, filled in from reference TRBV19 and TRBJ1-5, reads DGGITQSPKYLFRKEGQNVTLSCEQNLNHDAMYWYRQDPGQGLRLIYYSQIVNDFQKGDIAEGYSVSREKKESFPLTVTSAQKNPTAFYLCASGTRGLSSNQPQHFGDGTRLSIL.

V gene TRBV15 combines with J gene TRBJ2-7, with unresolved D. The ends were cut back, 1 base at V and 0 bases at J, with 13 bases in the middle. The CDR3 runs to 16 residues. Germline CDR1 reads LNHNV; CDR2 reads YYDKDF (reference sequence). The CDR3 DNA is TGTGCCACCAGCAGAGTACTGGAGTTAAGCTCCTACGAGCAGTACTTC. Its translation: CATSRVLELSSYEQYF.

This chain uses TRBV9 with TRBJ2-7; TRBD2 agrees at 7 bases. The germline V gene has CDR1 SGDLS and CDR2 YYNGEE. The CDR3 runs to 15 residues. J lost 5 bases, V lost 0 bases, and 8 bases had no gene match. CDR3 residues: CASSVGGGGLDEQYF. CDR3 sequence (DNA): TGTGCCAGCAGCGTAGGTGGGGGAGGGCTGGACGAGCAGTACTTC.

V and J are TRBV7-3 and TRBJ2-1, with 7 bases lining up with TRBD2. The length of the CDR3 is 14 residues. Unmatched junction bases numbered 4, after V lost 4 bases and J lost 4 bases. Germline CDR1 SGHTA, CDR2 FQGTGA. The CDR3: CASSSTSEYNEQFF. DNA of the CDR3: TGTGCCAGCAGCTCCACTAGCGAATACAATGAGCAGTTCTTC.

The chain couples TRBV24-1 to TRBJ2-1; weak D call: TRBD2 (5 bases). Trimming pared 1 base from V and 9 bases from J, leaving 9 bases between. The CDR3 has 13 residues. Germline loops: CDR1 KGHDR, CDR2 SFDVKD. CDR3 DNA sequence: TGTGCCACCAGTGATTTAGGACTTACTGAGCAGTTCTTC. Translated, it gives CATSDLGLTEQFF.

The gene calls are TRBV3-1 (or the pseudogene TRBV3-2) and TRBJ2-1; TRBD1 agrees at 9 bases. The CDR3 consists of 14 residues. The V gene end was trimmed by 1 base and the J gene end by 9 bases; junction bases not matched to a gene: 4. CDR1 LGHDT and CDR2 YNNKEL come from the germline V gene (reference sequence). Written as DNA, the CDR3 is TGTGCCAGCAGCCAAGGGACAGGGGTCGGTGAGCAGTTCTTC. As protein: CASSQGTGVGEQFF.

This chain uses TRBV27 with TRBJ1-5; D perhaps matches TRBD1 (5 bases). Trimming shortened V by 10 bases and J by 0 bases, and 22 bases separated the two germline ends. Germline assignment: CDR1 MNHEY and CDR2 SMNVEV (reference sequence). The CDR3 contains 17 residues. In DNA, the CDR3 is TGTGCCATCCCTCTAGCGCCGGGACCGCCTAGCAATCAGCCCCAGCATTTT. This gives the protein CAIPLAPGPPSNQPQHF.

The chain couples TRBV28 to TRBJ2-7; 9 bases agree with TRBD2. The V gene end was trimmed by 3 bases and the J gene end by 4 bases; junction bases not matched to a gene: 4. The CDR3 is 14 residues long. Germline V gene data show CDR1 as MDHEN and CDR2 as SYDVKM. CDR3 protein: CASSLIAGAYEQYF. The DNA for the CDR3 is TGTGCCAGCAGTTTGATAGCGGGAGCTTACGAGCAGTACTTC.

The chain employs TRBV2 and TRBJ2-2, with a tentative D call TRBD2 (7 bases). V was clipped by 5 bases and J by 5 bases, with 21 bases between them. Germline CDR1 is SNHLY and CDR2 is FYNNEI. CDR3 length: 17 amino acids. As DNA, the CDR3 is TGTGCCAGCAGTACACGCTGGGAGGGGGTCCAAACCGGGGAGCTGTTTTTT. As protein: CASSTRWEGVQTGELFF.

The V and J genes are TRBV10-3 and TRBJ2-3; TRBD2 matches at 10 bases. The V segment lost 4 bases and the J segment 6 bases; nucleotides outside the gene matches: 7. The germline V gene encodes CDR1 ENHRY and CDR2 SYGVKD. The CDR3 is 15 amino acids. In DNA form, the CDR3 reads TGTGCCATCAGTGCCCTAGCGGGAGTAGGTGATACGCAGTATTTT. Translation: CAISALAGVGDTQYF.

The chain joins TRBV6-5 to TRBJ1-5, with 7 nucleotides matching TRBD1. Trimming at V came to 7 bases and at J to 5 bases, leaving 11 bases not matched to a gene. Germline lookup yields CDR1 MNHEY and CDR2 SVGAGI. The CDR3 length is 15 residues. CDR3 loop: CASTLWGQGDQPQHF. As DNA, the CDR3 is TGTGCCAGCACCCTCTGGGGGCAGGGGGATCAGCCCCAGCATTTT.